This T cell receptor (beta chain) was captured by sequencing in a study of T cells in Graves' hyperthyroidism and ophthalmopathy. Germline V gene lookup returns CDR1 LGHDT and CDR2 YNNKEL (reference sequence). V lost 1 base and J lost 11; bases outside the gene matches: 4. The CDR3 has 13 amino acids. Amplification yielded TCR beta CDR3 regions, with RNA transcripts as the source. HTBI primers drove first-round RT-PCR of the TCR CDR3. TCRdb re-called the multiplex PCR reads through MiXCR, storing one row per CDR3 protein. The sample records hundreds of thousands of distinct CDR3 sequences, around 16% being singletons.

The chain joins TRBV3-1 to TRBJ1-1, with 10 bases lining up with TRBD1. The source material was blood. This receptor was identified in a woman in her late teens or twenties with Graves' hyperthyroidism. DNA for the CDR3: TGTGCCAGCAGCCAAGGACAGGGGGCTTCGGCTTTCTTT. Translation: CASSQGQGASAFF.